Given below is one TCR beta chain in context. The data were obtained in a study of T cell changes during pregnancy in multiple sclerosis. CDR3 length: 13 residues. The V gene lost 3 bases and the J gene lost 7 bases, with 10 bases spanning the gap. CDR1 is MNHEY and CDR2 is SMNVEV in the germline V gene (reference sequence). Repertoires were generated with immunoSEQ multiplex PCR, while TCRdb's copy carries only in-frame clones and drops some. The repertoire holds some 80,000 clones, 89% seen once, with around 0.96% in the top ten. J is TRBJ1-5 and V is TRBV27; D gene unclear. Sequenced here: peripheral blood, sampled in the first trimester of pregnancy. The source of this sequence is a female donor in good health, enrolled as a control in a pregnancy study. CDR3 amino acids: CASSFRSWQPQHF. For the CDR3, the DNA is TGTGCCAGCAGTTTCCGCAGTTGGCAGCCCCAGCATTTT.